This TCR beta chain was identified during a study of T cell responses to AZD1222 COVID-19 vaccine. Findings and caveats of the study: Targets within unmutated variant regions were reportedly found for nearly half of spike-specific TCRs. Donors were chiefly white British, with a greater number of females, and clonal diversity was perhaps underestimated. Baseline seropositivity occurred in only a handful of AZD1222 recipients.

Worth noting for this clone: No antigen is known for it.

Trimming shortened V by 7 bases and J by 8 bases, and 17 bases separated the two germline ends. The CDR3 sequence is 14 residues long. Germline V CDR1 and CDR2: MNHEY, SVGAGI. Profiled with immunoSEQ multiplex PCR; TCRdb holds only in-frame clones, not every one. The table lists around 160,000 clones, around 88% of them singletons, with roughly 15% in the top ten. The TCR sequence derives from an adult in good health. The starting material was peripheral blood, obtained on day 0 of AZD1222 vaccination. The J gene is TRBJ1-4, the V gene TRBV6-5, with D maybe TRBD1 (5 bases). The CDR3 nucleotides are TGTGCCAGCACCAGGGTCGGGTCAGGGGAAAAACTGTTTTTT. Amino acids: CASTRVGSGEKLFF.